These T cell receptor beta chains were read from a single sample in a study of blood T cell repertoires in COVID-19. The table came from immunoSEQ multiplex PCR; TCRdb's copy has only in-frame clones and leaves some out. The sample contains approximately 210,000 clones, around nine tenths of which appear only once. Sequenced sample: peripheral blood. These receptors were taken from a middle-aged man with acute or convalescent COVID-19. CDR3s include the opening cysteine and the closing phenylalanine or tryptophan. The D gene is left open where the match is weak. Clone size is stated in some rows and not others, as once, few, many or a class when expanded.

TRBJ1-4	TRBV6-5	.	.	CASVTGSATNEKLFF	TGTGCCAGCGTCACAGGATCCGCAACTAATGAAAAACTGTTTTTT
TRBJ2-5	TRBV11-3	.	.	CASSLGGSGQETQYF	TGTGCCAGCAGCTTAGGTGGATCGGGACAAGAGACCCAGTACTTC
TRBJ2-3	TRBV4-3	.	TRBD1	CASRSGQGSTDTQYF	TGCGCCAGCAGATCGGGACAGGGTAGCACAGATACGCAGTATTTT
TRBJ2-7	TRBV21-1	.	.	CASRCPEEAYEQYF	TGTGCCAGCAGGTGCCCGGAGGAGGCCTACGAGCAGTACTTC
TRBJ2-5	TRBV4-1	.	.	CASSQESPSSETQYF	TGCGCCAGCAGCCAAGAATCCCCTAGCTCCGAGACCCAGTACTTC
TRBJ1-1	TRBV27	.	TRBD1	CASSTRTGVNTEAFF	TGTGCCAGCAGTACCAGGACAGGGGTGAACACTGAAGCTTTCTTT
TRBJ1-1	TRBV7-6	.	TRBD1	CASSSLGTVDGAEAFF	TGTGCCAGCAGCTCCCTAGGGACAGTGGATGGGGCTGAAGCTTTCTTT
TRBJ2-2	TRBV2	.	.	CASSEYSFEPGELFF	TGTGCCAGCAGTGAATACAGTTTTGAGCCCGGGGAGCTGTTTTTT
TRBJ2-7	TRBV7-6	.	TRBD1	CASSPPRGQAPYEQYF	TGTGCCAGCAGCCCCCCCAGGGGGCAGGCGCCCTACGAGCAGTACTTC
TRBJ2-5	TRBV7-2	.	TRBD2	CASSLSGGAFRETQYF	TGTGCCAGCAGCCTTAGCGGGGGGGCGTTTAGAGAGACCCAGTACTTC
TRBJ2-7	TRBV3-1/TRBV3-2	.	.	CASSQYPAGIMPEQYF	TGTGCCAGCAGCCAATATCCCGCAGGGATTATGCCCGAGCAGTACTTC
TRBJ1-2	TRBV6-5	.	.	CASSPQERGYTF	TGTGCCAGCAGTCCCCAAGAGCGAGGCTACACCTTC
TRBJ2-5	TRBV10-3	.	TRBD1	CAIRPDRGETQYF	TGTGCCATCAGGCCTGACAGGGGAGAGACCCAGTACTTC
TRBJ2-1	TRBV7-6	.	.	CASSLAAPGYEQFF	TGTGCCAGCAGCTTAGCGGCCCCGGGTTATGAGCAGTTCTTC
TRBJ2-5	TRBV18	.	TRBD1	CASSPLRGLETQYF	TGTGCCAGCTCACCACTCAGGGGGTTGGAGACCCAGTACTTC
TRBJ2-7	TRBV7-2	.	.	CASSLGSPGYEQYF	TGTGCCAGCAGCCTAGGATCCCCCGGCTACGAGCAGTACTTC
TRBJ1-2	TRBV7-8	.	.	CASSFVYTGPANYGYTF	TGTGCCAGCAGCTTTGTTTACACAGGCCCTGCTAACTATGGCTACACCTTC
TRBJ1-5	TRBV6-1	.	TRBD1	CASSEAGTGGGQPQHF	TGTGCCAGCAGTGAAGCGGGGACAGGGGGCGGGCAGCCCCAGCATTTT
TRBJ2-5	TRBV6-5	.	.	CASRIQGTETQYF	TGTGCCAGCAGGATACAGGGCACGGAGACCCAGTACTTC
TRBJ2-5	TRBV4-2	.	TRBD1	CASSQDPGRGLETQYF	TGTGCCAGCAGCCAAGATCCGGGCAGGGGGTTGGAGACCCAGTACTTC
TRBJ2-7	TRBV30	.	TRBD2	CAWSGLAGGAYEQYF	TGTGCCTGGAGCGGACTAGCGGGAGGGGCCTACGAGCAGTACTTC
TRBJ2-2	TRBV10-3	.	.	CAISEPANTGELFF	TGTGCCATCAGTGAGCCAGCGAACACCGGGGAGCTGTTTTTT
TRBJ1-2	TRBV7-8	.	.	CASSLDPQGYGYTF	TGTGCCAGCAGCTTAGATCCACAGGGATATGGCTACACCTTC
TRBJ1-5	TRBV29-1	.	.	CSVGGSNQPQHF	TGCAGCGTAGGGGGTAGCAATCAGCCCCAGCATTTT
TRBJ1-2	TRBV28	.	.	CASSSPVGGKRGYTF	TGTGCCAGCAGTTCCCCCGTGGGGGGTAAGCGGGGCTACACCTTC
TRBJ1-4	TRBV5-1	.	.	CASSLEGKEKLFF	TGCGCCAGCAGCTTGGAGGGGAAAGAAAAACTGTTTTTT
TRBJ1-1	TRBV5-4	.	.	CASSLEGVTEAFF	TGTGCCAGCAGCTTGGAGGGGGTTACTGAAGCTTTCTTT
TRBJ1-4	TRBV12-3/TRBV12-4	.	.	CASSFRIGKLFF	TGTGCCAGCAGTTTTCGTATCGGAAAACTGTTTTTT
TRBJ2-3	TRBV29-1	.	.	CSGAPSTDTQYF	TGCAGCGGCGCGCCTTCTACAGATACGCAGTATTTT
TRBJ2-4	TRBV25-1	.	.	CASSLTGIQYF	TGTGCCAGCAGTCTAACGGGCATTCAGTACTTC
TRBJ1-2	TRBV19	.	TRBD1	CASVDRVGGYTF	TGTGCCAGTGTGGACAGGGTCGGTGGCTACACCTTC
TRBJ2-3	TRBV24-1	few	TRBD1	CATSDLRSGTGAQDTQYF	TGTGCCACCAGTGATTTGAGGTCAGGGACAGGGGCACAAGATACGCAGTATTTT
TRBJ2-7	TRBV11-3	.	.	CASYVAGGCEQYF	TGTGCCAGCTATGTAGCCGGTGGGTGCGAGCAGTACTTC
TRBJ1-5	TRBV6-5	.	.	CASSLADSNQPQHF	TGTGCCAGCAGCCTGGCGGATAGCAATCAGCCCCAGCATTTT
TRBJ2-3	TRBV6-2/TRBV6-3	.	TRBD2	CASSSAGGSTQYF	TGTGCCAGCAGCTCAGCGGGAGGCTCTACGCAGTATTTT
TRBJ2-7	TRBV7-2	.	.	CASGLHYEQYF	TGTGCCTCGGGACTGCACTACGAGCAGTACTTC
TRBJ2-7	TRBV7-3	.	TRBD2	CASSLGASGYEQYF	TGTGCCAGCAGCTTAGGGGCTAGCGGGTACGAGCAGTACTTC
TRBJ1-1	TRBV6-4	.	TRBD1	CASSDPPGQGFNTEAFF	TGTGCCAGCAGTGACCCTCCGGGACAGGGGTTTAACACTGAAGCTTTCTTT
TRBJ1-6	TRBV4-1	.	.	CASSQAWQGGLGALHF	TGCGCCAGCAGCCAAGCGTGGCAGGGAGGTCTTGGGGCCCTCCACTTT
TRBJ2-2	TRBV5-4	.	TRBD1	CASSPGQGTGELFF	TGTGCCAGCAGCCCCGGACAGGGCACCGGGGAGCTGTTTTTT
TRBJ2-6	TRBV5-1	.	.	CASSPDSSGANVLTF	TGCGCCAGCAGCCCCGACAGTTCTGGGGCCAACGTCCTGACTTTC
TRBJ2-7	TRBV19	.	TRBD1	CASSFGTGPSYEQYF	TGTGCCAGTAGTTTCGGGACAGGGCCTTCCTACGAGCAGTACTTC
TRBJ1-1	TRBV6-2/TRBV6-3	.	TRBD1	CASSYRPTGTEAFF	TGTGCCAGCAGTTACCGACCGACAGGGACTGAAGCTTTCTTT
TRBJ2-7	TRBV4-1	.	.	CASSQAQNEQYF	TGCGCCAGCAGCCAAGCGCAGAACGAGCAGTACTTC
TRBJ1-5	TRBV27	.	TRBD1	CASSADRGGQPQHF	TGTGCCAGCAGTGCAGACAGGGGAGGACAGCCCCAGCATTTT
TRBJ2-2	TRBV2	.	.	CASSEVRGGTGELFF	TGTGCCAGCAGTGAGGTCAGGGGCGGAACCGGGGAGCTGTTTTTT
TRBJ2-1	TRBV5-1	.	TRBD1	CASSLPNRTGLGNNEQFF	TGCGCCAGCAGCTTGCCCAACCGGACAGGGTTGGGCAACAATGAGCAGTTCTTC
TRBJ1-3	TRBV2	.	.	CANREQHSGNTIYF	TGTGCCAACAGGGAGCAACACTCTGGAAACACCATATATTTT
TRBJ2-7	TRBV30	.	.	CAWGDIQFYEQYF	TGTGCCTGGGGGGACATCCAATTTTACGAGCAGTACTTC
TRBJ2-7	TRBV7-9	.	.	CASSTGDTYEQYF	TGTGCCAGCAGTACCGGGGATACTTACGAGCAGTACTTC
TRBJ2-1	TRBV7-9	.	.	CASSPRLDDNEQFF	TGTGCCAGCAGTCCGCGACTAGACGACAATGAGCAGTTCTTC